One T cell receptor beta chain is described in this entry. Its matching antigen is unknown. The assay was immunoSEQ multiplex PCR, and TCRdb's table has in-frame clones only and misses some. This table has 45,000 to 50,000 clones, around three quarters appearing once. This record belongs to a study of PD-1 blockade in classical Hodgkin lymphoma. Study findings and constraints: Individuals who commenced nivolumab within less than 1 year of ASCT were excluded.

Relapses following autologous stem cell transplantation were seen in all patients, with brentuximab vedotin exposure varying. The CDR3 has 19 amino acids. The germline gives CDR1 LGHNA, CDR2 YSLEER. Unmatched junction bases numbered 15, after V lost 1 base and J lost 7 bases. The material sequenced was peripheral blood mononuclear cells (PBMCs), taken before the second cycle of nivolumab. The sequence came from a human donor with classical Hodgkin lymphoma. V gene TRBV4-3 combines with J gene TRBJ2-3; 12 bases are shared with TRBD2. CDR3 DNA: TGCGCCAGCAGCCAAGGTTTGACTAGCGGGGGCCAAAGTCAGAATACGCAGTATTTT. Protein: CASSQGLTSGGQSQNTQYF.